These 23 T cell receptor beta chains came from one sample sequenced in a study of T cells in Graves' hyperthyroidism and ophthalmopathy. The TCR beta CDR3 regions underwent amplification using RNA transcripts as the source. When the TCR CDR3 underwent first-round RT-PCR, the HTBI primer set was used. TCRdb reprocessed the multiplex PCR reads via MiXCR and lists one record per CDR3 protein. The repertoire includes over 250,000 distinct CDR3 sequences, roughly an eighth of them detected once, and 34% sits in the top ten. Sample: blood. The source of these receptors is a woman in her thirties or forties with Graves' ophthalmopathy.

This clonotype was recorded a few times. The gene calls are TRBV28 and TRBJ1-1; D is perhaps TRBD1 (5 bases). Germline lookup yields CDR1 MDHEN and CDR2 SYDVKM. The CDR3 has 12 residues. V lost 7 bases, J lost 10 bases, and 16 bases lay in between. This CDR3 is CASTKQARGAFF. The CDR3 coding sequence is TGTGCCAGCACCAAACAGGCACGTGGAGCTTTCTTT.

This clonotype was recorded many times. The chain uses TRBV5-8 and TRBJ2-1; no firm D call. Germline values: CDR1 SGHTS, CDR2 YDEGEE. Trimming pared 5 bases from V and 6 bases from J, leaving 12 bases between. The CDR3 is made up of 13 amino acids. The CDR3 bases are TGTGCCAGCAGTAACCGACGGAGCAATGAGCAGTTCTTC. It encodes CASSNRRSNEQFF.

Many counts were recorded for this clonotype. The chain couples TRBV6-1 to TRBJ2-7; the match to TRBD2 covers 10 bases. The germline V gene encodes CDR1 MNHNS and CDR2 SASEGT. J was trimmed by 4 bases and V by 3 bases; bases with no gene match: 9. The CDR3 has 16 amino acids. The chain's CDR3 is CASSDALAGDTYEQYF. The CDR3 nucleotides read TGTGCCAGCAGTGACGCCCTAGCGGGAGACACGTACGAGCAGTACTTC.

The gene calls are TRBV20-1 and TRBJ1-1; D is unclear. From germline, CDR1 is DFQATT and CDR2 SNEGSKA (reference sequence). The CDR3 length is 17 residues. V was cut by 0 bases and J by 2 bases, with 19 bases left in between. This CDR3 reads CSARDRAAGSVNTEAFF. The CDR3 DNA reads as TGCAGTGCTAGAGATAGGGCGGCAGGTTCCGTCAACACTGAAGCTTTCTTT.

This clonotype was picked up many times. This sequence joins TRBV2 and TRBJ2-2, with D unclear. V lost 1 base and J lost 1, with 7 bases in between. Germline V gene data show CDR1 as SNHLY and CDR2 as FYNNEI. The CDR3 consists of 15 residues. In DNA, the CDR3 is TGTGCCAGCAGTGAAGGTCGCGGGAACACCGGGGAGCTGTTTTTT. This codes for CASSEGRGNTGELFF.

This clonotype was counted many times. The gene calls are TRBV6-1 and TRBJ2-7, with 8 bases matching TRBD2. Germline CDR1 reads MNHNS; CDR2 reads SASEGT. The CDR3 covers 15 residues. J lost 3 bases, V lost 5 bases, and 9 bases had no gene match. The CDR3 region is CASSTTGTSSYEQYF. CDR3 nucleotides: TGTGCCAGCAGTACAACCGGGACTAGTAGCTACGAGCAGTACTTC.

This clonotype was detected many times. This chain uses TRBV6-2 or TRBV6-3 with TRBJ1-1, with D tentatively TRBD1 (5 bases). V was clipped by 7 bases and J by 1 base, with 10 bases between them. Germline assignment: CDR1 MNHEY and CDR2 SVGEGT. The length of the CDR3 is 13 residues. The CDR3 region is CASTWDGNTEAFF. The CDR3, as DNA: TGTGCCAGCACCTGGGACGGGAACACTGAAGCTTTCTTT.

This clonotype appeared a few times. This chain links TRBV11-2 with TRBJ2-7, with TRBD1 matching 7 bases. The length of the CDR3 is 16 residues. Germline assignment: CDR1 SGHAT and CDR2 FQNNGV. The V gene end was trimmed by 4 bases and the J gene end by 2 bases; junction bases not matched to a gene: 11. CDR3 DNA: TGTGCCAGCAGCTGGACCGGGACAGAAGGCGCCTACGAGCAGTACTTC. Its translation is CASSWTGTEGAYEQYF. The full variable domain, completed using reference TRBV11-2 and TRBJ2-7, is EAGVAQSPRYKIIEKRQSVAFWCNPISGHATLYWYQQILGQGPKLLIQFQNNGVVDDSQLPKDRFSAERLKGVDSTLKIQPAKLEDSAVYLCASSWTGTEGAYEQYFGPGTRLTVT.

There are many counts of this clonotype. The rearrangement joins TRBV7-3 to TRBJ2-3; perhaps TRBD1 as D (6 bases). V was cut by 0 bases and J by 1 base, with 8 bases left in between. This CDR3 contains 15 residues. Germline CDR1 is SGHTA and CDR2 is FQGTGA. In DNA, the CDR3 is TGTGCCAGCAGCTTAACGGGACAACGCACAGATACGCAGTATTTT. Encoded protein: CASSLTGQRTDTQYF.

This sequence joins TRBV7-9 and TRBJ1-2; no definite D call. The V gene lost 5 bases and the J gene lost 4 bases, with 14 bases spanning the gap. The germline gives CDR1 SEHNR, CDR2 FQNEAQ (reference sequence). This CDR3 contains 14 residues. CDR3 sequence: CASSPRRFGYGYTF. The DNA of the CDR3 is TGTGCCAGCAGCCCAAGGAGGTTTGGCTATGGCTACACCTTC.

The sample holds many counts of this clonotype. The chain couples TRBV28 to TRBJ1-2; D not certain. Germline CDR1 reads MDHEN; CDR2 reads SYDVKM. The CDR3 contains 13 residues. V shed 3 bases and J shed 2 bases, with 7 bases lying between them. The CDR3 protein is CASSLQVNYGYTF. As DNA, the CDR3 is TGTGCCAGCAGTTTGCAGGTGAACTATGGCTACACCTTC.

This clonotype has just a few counts. V usage is TRBV19 and J usage is TRBJ2-7; a weak D match, TRBD1 (6 bases). The V gene lost 6 bases and the J gene lost 0 bases, with 15 bases spanning the gap. CDR3 length equals 15 residues. Germline V gene data show CDR1 as LNHDA and CDR2 as SQIVND (reference sequence). The CDR3 region is CASRTRDMSSYEQYF. CDR3 DNA sequence: TGTGCCAGTAGGACCCGGGACATGAGCTCCTACGAGCAGTACTTC.

This clonotype was found many times. J is TRBJ2-7 and V is TRBV27; maybe TRBD2 (6 bases). Trimming removed 4 bases from V and 7 bases from J, with 23 bases in between. CDR1 and CDR2 from the germline V gene are MNHEY and SMNVEV (reference sequence). The CDR3 covers 16 residues. The CDR3 nucleotides read TGTGCCAGCAGTTCAAACCCCGGGACTGCGATTCGGGAGCAGTACTTC. Its translation: CASSSNPGTAIREQYF.

This clonotype was observed at least ten times. The rearrangement links TRBV20-1 to TRBJ2-7, with D possibly being TRBD2 (6 bases). Trimming removed 0 bases from V and 5 bases from J, with 8 bases in between. In germline, CDR1 is DFQATT, CDR2 SNEGSKA (reference sequence). The CDR3 runs to 12 residues. The CDR3 region has the DNA TGCAGTGCTAGAGAGGGGGAGGACGAGCAGTACTTC. Protein: CSAREGEDEQYF.

The gene calls are TRBV6-1 and TRBJ1-3, with D hard to call. The CDR3 has 13 residues. With 3 bases removed from V and 4 bases from J, the gap between germline ends came to 7 bases. Germline assignment: CDR1 MNHNS and CDR2 SASEGT. CDR3 bases: TGTGCCAGCAGTGAGTCCAGGGGAAACACCATATATTTT. Translated: CASSESRGNTIYF.

This clonotype was found many times. The chain joins TRBV11-2 to TRBJ2-5; D not certain. The CDR3 runs 14 residues. The V gene's germline CDR1 is SGHAT and CDR2 FQNNGV. Deletions cut 0 bases from V and 5 bases from J, with 10 bases between. CDR3 sequence: CASSLDQVIETQYF. The CDR3, as DNA: TGTGCCAGCAGCTTAGATCAAGTGATCGAGACCCAGTACTTC. Full variable domain (missing parts from reference TRBV11-2 and TRBJ2-5): EAGVAQSPRYKIIEKRQSVAFWCNPISGHATLYWYQQILGQGPKLLIQFQNNGVVDDSQLPKDRFSAERLKGVDSTLKIQPAKLEDSAVYLCASSLDQVIETQYFGPGTRLLVL.

Comment on this clonotype: At one end the junction does not follow the germline gene, possibly because of a read error. V usage is TRBV6-1 and J usage is TRBJ2-5; 9 nucleotides match TRBD1. The germline CDR1 and CDR2 sequences are MNHNS and SASEGT. This CDR3 spans 12 amino acids. CDR3 residues: CASSNTRDRVHF. The CDR3 DNA reads as TGTGCCAGCAGTAACACCCGGGACAGGGTGCACTTC.

This rearrangement joins TRBV7-9 to TRBJ2-7; D unresolved. Trimming pared 3 bases from V and 0 bases from J, leaving 15 bases between. The CDR3 runs 16 residues. Germline lookup yields CDR1 SEHNR and CDR2 FQNEAQ (reference sequence). CDR3 bases: TGTGCCAGCAGCTTGGGTAGGACGGGTAGCTCCTACGAGCAGTACTTC. As protein: CASSLGRTGSSYEQYF.

The rearrangement links TRBV20-1 to TRBJ1-1; 7 nucleotides agree with TRBD1. Germline CDR1 reads DFQATT; CDR2 reads SNEGSKA (reference sequence). The CDR3 has 16 amino acids. J was trimmed by 6 bases and V by 5 bases; bases with no gene match: 18. The CDR3 nucleotides are TGCAGTGCTTTCAAGGGGGCGGGAAGGGGGAATTCTGAAGCTTTCTTT. It yields the protein CSAFKGAGRGNSEAFF.

This clonotype was found many times. This sequence joins TRBV6-1 and TRBJ2-1; D gene uncertain. The V end lost 0 bases, the J end lost 5 bases, and 5 bases lay between the germline ends. Germline assignment: CDR1 MNHNS and CDR2 SASEGT. This CDR3 is built from 13 residues. CDR3 in amino acids: CASSEALHNEQFF. CDR3 in DNA: TGTGCCAGCAGTGAAGCGCTTCACAATGAGCAGTTCTTC.

The CDR3 loop reads CASSVADRVDTEAFF. CDR3 DNA sequence: TGTGCCAGCAGCGTAGCCGACAGGGTAGATACTGAAGCTTTCTTT. The V gene is TRBV9, the J gene TRBJ1-1; 7 bases agree with TRBD1. CDR1 is SGDLS, CDR2 YYNGEE, per germline. There are 15 residues in the CDR3. Trimming at V came to 0 bases and at J to 5 bases, leaving 7 bases not matched to a gene.

The chain joins TRBV11-2 to TRBJ2-7, with no clear D. Trimming cost V 2 bases and J 5 bases, with 7 bases left between them. Germline V gene lookup returns CDR1 SGHAT and CDR2 FQNNGV. CDR3 length equals 12 residues. The CDR3 DNA follows: TGTGCCAGCAGCTTATTAGGGCACGAGCAGTACTTC. This sequence encodes CASSLLGHEQYF.

This clonotype was seen repeatedly, ten times or more. V and J are TRBV20-1 and TRBJ2-1; maybe TRBD2 (5 bases). Trimming left V 6 bases short and J 6 bases short, with 15 bases between. The CDR3 runs 13 residues. Germline assignment: CDR1 DFQATT and CDR2 SNEGSKA (reference sequence). The CDR3 loop reads CSALFGILNEQFF. CDR3 nucleotide sequence: TGCAGTGCCCTCTTCGGGATTCTCAATGAGCAGTTCTTC.